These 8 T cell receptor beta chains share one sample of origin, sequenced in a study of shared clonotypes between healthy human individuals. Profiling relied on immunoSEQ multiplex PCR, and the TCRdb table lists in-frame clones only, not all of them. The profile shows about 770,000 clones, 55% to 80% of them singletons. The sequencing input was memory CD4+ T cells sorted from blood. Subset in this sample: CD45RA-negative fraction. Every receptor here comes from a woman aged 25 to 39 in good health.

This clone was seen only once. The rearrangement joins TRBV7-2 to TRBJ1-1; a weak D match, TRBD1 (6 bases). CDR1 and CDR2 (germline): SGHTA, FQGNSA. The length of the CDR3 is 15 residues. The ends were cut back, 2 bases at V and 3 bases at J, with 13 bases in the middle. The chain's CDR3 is CASSLTGAGYTEAFF. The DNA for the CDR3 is TGTGCCAGCAGCTTAACGGGGGCGGGTTACACTGAAGCTTTCTTT.

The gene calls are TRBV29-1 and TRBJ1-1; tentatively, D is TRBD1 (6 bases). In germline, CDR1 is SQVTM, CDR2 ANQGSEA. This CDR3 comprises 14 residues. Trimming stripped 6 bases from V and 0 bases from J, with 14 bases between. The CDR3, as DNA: TGCAGCGTAGCGGACAGAGATCTGAACACTGAAGCTTTCTTT. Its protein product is CSVADRDLNTEAFF.

CDR3 in amino acids: CASSIRPAGLGNEQFF. The CDR3 DNA follows: TGTGCCAGCAGCATACGCCCGGCGGGATTGGGCAATGAGCAGTTCTTC. The V and J genes are TRBV11-2 and TRBJ2-1; the D gene is possibly TRBD2 (6 bases). In germline, CDR1 is SGHAT, CDR2 FQNNGV. The germline V and J ends were trimmed by 5 bases and 6 bases, with 20 bases remaining between them. This CDR3 spans 16 amino acids.

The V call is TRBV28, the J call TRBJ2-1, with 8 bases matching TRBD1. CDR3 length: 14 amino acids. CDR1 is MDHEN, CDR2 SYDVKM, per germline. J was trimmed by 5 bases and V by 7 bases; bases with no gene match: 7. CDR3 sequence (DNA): TGTGCCAGCAACAGACAGGGGCCCCACAATGAGCAGTTCTTC. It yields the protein CASNRQGPHNEQFF. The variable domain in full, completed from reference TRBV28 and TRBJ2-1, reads DVKVTQSSRYLVKRTGEKVFLECVQDMDHENMFWYRQDPGLGLRLIYFSYDVKMKEKGDIPEGYSVSREKKERFSLILESASTNQTSMYLCASNRQGPHNEQFFGPGTRLTVL.

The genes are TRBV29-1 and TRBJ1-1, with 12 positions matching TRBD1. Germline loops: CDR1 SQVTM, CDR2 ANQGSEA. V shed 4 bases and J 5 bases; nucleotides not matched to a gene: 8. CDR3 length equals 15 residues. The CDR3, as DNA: TGCAGCGTTGCCGGGACAGGGGGCGCGAGGACTGAAGCTTTCTTT. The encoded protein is CSVAGTGGARTEAFF.

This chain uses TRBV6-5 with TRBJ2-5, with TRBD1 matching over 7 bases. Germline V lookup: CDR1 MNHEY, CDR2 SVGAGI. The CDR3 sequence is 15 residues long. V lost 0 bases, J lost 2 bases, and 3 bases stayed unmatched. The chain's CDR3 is CASSYSRDRQETQYF. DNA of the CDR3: TGTGCCAGCAGTTACTCCAGGGACAGACAAGAGACCCAGTACTTC.

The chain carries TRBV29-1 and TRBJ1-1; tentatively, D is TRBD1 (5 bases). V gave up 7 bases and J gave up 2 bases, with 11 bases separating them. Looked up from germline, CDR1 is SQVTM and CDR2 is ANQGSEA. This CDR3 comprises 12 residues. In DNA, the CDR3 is TGCAGCGGCTGGGACGACAACACTGAAGCTTTCTTT. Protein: CSGWDDNTEAFF.

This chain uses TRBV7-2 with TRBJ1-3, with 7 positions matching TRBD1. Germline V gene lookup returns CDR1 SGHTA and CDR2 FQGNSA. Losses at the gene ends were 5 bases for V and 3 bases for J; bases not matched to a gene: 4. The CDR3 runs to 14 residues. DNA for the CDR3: TGTGCCAGCAGCATGACAGGGCTTGGAAACACCATATATTTT. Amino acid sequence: CASSMTGLGNTIYF. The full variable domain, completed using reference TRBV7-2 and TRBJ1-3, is GAGVSQSPSNKVTEKGKDVELRCDPISGHTALYWYRQSLGQGLEFLIYFQGNSAPDKSGLPSDRFSAERTGGSVSTLTIQRTQQEDSAVYLCASSMTGLGNTIYFGEGSWLTVV.